These 4 T cell receptor beta chains originate from one sample sequenced in a study of vaccination effects on CD4 cells after COVID-19. Antigen-specific CD4+ T cells were expanded (with viral peptide pools) by the ViraFEST assay ahead of sequencing. It was after approximately 10 days of culture that CD4+ T cells were isolated. Testing of the vaccine recipients showed negative nucleocapsid antibodies and no prior SARS-CoV-2 infection. These receptors lack a known antigen. Clones were sequenced by immunoSEQ multiplex PCR, and TCRdb holds only the in-frame ones, with some missing. The table lists about 55,000 clones, 70% of them singletons. This specimen consisted of CD4+ T cells from PBMCs cultured with SARS-CoV-2 spike peptides, obtained before COVID-19 vaccination. The receptors shown here come from a human donor who received a COVID-19 vaccine.

The chain is built from TRBV6-5 and TRBJ2-2; 11 positions match TRBD2. Germline assignment: CDR1 MNHEY and CDR2 SVGAGI. After removal of 6 bases from V and 5 bases from J, the junction contained 5 bases not matched to a gene. This CDR3 is built from 15 residues. The CDR3 DNA is TGTGCCAGCAGAAGGGGACTAGCGGCGACCGGGGAGCTGTTTTTT. It encodes CASRRGLAATGELFF.

This clone showed up just a few times. The J gene is TRBJ2-7, the V gene TRBV5-6, with TRBD2 identical over 10 bases. V dropped 7 bases and J dropped 5; count of bases not matched to a gene: 9. Per germline, CDR1 SGHDT and CDR2 YYEEEE. This CDR3 has 14 amino acids. CDR3 nucleotide sequence: TGTGCCAGCCGCTACAGCGGGGGGGCCGACGAGCAGTACTTC. This gives the protein CASRYSGGADEQYF.

This clone turned up a few times. The chain uses TRBV11-3 and TRBJ1-1; D may be TRBD1 (5 bases). The CDR3 runs to 13 residues. Germline values: CDR1 SGHNT, CDR2 YENEEA. The ends were cut back, 6 bases at V and 3 bases at J, with 11 bases in the middle. CDR3 amino acids: CASRRDRDTEAFF. CDR3 coding DNA: TGTGCCAGCAGGAGGGACCGGGACACTGAAGCTTTCTTT.

This sequence joins TRBV19 and TRBJ1-1; 9 bases match TRBD1. V shed 1 base and J 12 bases; nucleotides not matched to a gene: 6. CDR1 and CDR2 (germline): LNHDA, SQIVND (reference sequence). The CDR3 extends over 13 amino acids. The CDR3 DNA sequence: TGTGCCAGTAGTATAGGGGCAACAGGGGGCACTTTCTTT. This codes for CASSIGATGGTFF.